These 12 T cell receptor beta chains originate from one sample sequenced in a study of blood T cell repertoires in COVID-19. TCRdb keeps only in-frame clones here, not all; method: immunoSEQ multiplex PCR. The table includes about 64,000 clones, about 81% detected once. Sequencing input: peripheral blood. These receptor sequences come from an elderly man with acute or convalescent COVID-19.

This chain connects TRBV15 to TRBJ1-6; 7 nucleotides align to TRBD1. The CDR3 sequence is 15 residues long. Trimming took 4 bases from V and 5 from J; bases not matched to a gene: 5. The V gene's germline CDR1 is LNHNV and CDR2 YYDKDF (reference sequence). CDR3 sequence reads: CATSTTGRNNSPLHF. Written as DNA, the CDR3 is TGTGCCACCAGCACGACAGGGAGAAATAATTCACCCCTCCACTTT.

CDR3 DNA: TGCGCCAGCAGCCAAGATTGGGACAGCTTCTATGGCTACACCTTC. Its protein product is CASSQDWDSFYGYTF. The chain employs TRBV4-1 and TRBJ1-2; 7 nucleotides agree with TRBD1. The CDR3 totals 15 residues. J lost 4 bases, V lost 0 bases, and 5 bases had no gene match. The germline gives CDR1 MGHRA, CDR2 YSYEKL.

The CDR3, as DNA: TGCAGCGTTGACCCGGCAGGGGCTATGACTGAAGCTTTCTTT. This translates into CSVDPAGAMTEAFF. This sequence joins TRBV29-1 and TRBJ1-1, with D perhaps matching TRBD1 (6 bases). The CDR3 has 14 residues. CDR1 is SQVTM, CDR2 ANQGSEA, per germline. Trimming removed 3 bases from V and 5 bases from J, with 16 bases in between.

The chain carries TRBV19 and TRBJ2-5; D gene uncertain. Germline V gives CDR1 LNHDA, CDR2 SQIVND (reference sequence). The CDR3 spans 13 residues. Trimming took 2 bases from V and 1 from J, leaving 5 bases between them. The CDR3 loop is CASSISPQETQYF. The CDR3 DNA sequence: TGTGCCAGTAGTATAAGCCCCCAAGAGACCCAGTACTTC.

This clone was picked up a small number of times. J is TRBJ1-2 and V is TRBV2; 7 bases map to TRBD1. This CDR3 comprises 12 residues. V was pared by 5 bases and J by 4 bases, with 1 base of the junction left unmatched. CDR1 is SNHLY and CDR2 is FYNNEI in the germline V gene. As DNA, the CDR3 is TGTGCCAGCAGTCGGGACAGCTATGGCTACACCTTC. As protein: CASSRDSYGYTF. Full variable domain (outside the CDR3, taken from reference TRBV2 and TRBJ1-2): EPEVTQTPSHQVTQMGQEVILRCVPISNHLYFYWYRQILGQKVEFLVSFYNNEISEKSEIFDDQFSVERPDGSNFTLKIRSTKLEDSAMYFCASSRDSYGYTFGSGTRLTVV.

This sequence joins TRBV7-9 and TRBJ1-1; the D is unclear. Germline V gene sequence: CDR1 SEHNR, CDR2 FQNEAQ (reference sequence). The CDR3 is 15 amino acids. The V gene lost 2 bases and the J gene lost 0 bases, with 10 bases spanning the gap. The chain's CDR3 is CASSLRGQMNTEAFF. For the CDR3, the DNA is TGTGCCAGCAGCTTACGAGGGCAGATGAACACTGAAGCTTTCTTT. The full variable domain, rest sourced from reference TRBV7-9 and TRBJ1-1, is DTGVSQNPRHKITKRGQNVTFRCDPISEHNRLYWYRQTLGQGPEFLTYFQNEAQLEKSRLLSDRFSAERPKGSFSTLEIQRTEQGDSAMYLCASSLRGQMNTEAFFGQGTRLTVV.

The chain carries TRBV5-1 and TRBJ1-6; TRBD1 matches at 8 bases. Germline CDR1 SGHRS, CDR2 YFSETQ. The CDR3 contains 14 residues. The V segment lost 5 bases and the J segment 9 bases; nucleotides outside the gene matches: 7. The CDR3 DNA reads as TGCGCCAGCAGTTCGGACAGGGTCGGTTCACCCCTCCACTTT. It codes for CASSSDRVGSPLHF.

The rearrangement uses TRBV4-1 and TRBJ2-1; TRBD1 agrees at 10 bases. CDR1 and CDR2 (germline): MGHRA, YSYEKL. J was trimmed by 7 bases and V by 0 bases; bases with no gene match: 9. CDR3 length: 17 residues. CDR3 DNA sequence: TGCGCCAGCAGCCAAGATGGGAGACAGGGGGCTCGGAATGAGCAGTTCTTC. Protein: CASSQDGRQGARNEQFF.

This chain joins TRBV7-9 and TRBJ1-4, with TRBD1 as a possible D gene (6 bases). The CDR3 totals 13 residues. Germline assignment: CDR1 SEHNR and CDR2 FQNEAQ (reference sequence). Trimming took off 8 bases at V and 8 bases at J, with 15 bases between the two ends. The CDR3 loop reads CASLRGPDEKLFF. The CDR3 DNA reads TGTGCCAGCCTGCGGGGGCCGGACGAAAAACTGTTTTTT.

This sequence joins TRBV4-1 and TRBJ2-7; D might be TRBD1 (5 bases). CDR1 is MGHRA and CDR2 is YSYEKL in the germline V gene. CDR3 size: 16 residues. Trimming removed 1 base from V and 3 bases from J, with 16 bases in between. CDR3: CASSQAGWGRRYEQYF. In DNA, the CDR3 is TGCGCCAGCAGCCAAGCTGGGTGGGGCAGACGCTACGAGCAGTACTTC.

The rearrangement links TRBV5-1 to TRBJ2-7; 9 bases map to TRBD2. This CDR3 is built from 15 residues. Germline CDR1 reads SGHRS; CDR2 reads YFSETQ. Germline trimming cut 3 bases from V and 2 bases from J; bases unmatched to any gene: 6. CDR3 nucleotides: TGCGCCAGCAGCTCCAGCGGGGGGCCTACCTACGAGCAGTACTTC. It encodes CASSSSGGPTYEQYF.

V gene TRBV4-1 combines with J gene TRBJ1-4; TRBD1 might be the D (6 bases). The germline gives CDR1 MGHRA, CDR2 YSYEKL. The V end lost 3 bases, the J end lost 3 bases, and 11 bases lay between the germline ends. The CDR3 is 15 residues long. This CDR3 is CASSQKQGSNEKLFF. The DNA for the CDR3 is TGCGCCAGCAGCCAGAAACAGGGTTCTAATGAAAAACTGTTTTTT.